Below, one TCR beta chain is given with its context. The source of the sample is a study of blood T cell repertoires in COVID-19. About the study: COVID-19 samples collected from the United States, Italy and Spain covered acute and convalescent phases. Nucleic acid was either cDNA or gDNA, and it came from T cells, B-cell-depleted T cells, or PBMCs.

As originally analysed: Researchers report that nucleated cell counts were estimated from reference gene primer amplification. Assay: immunoSEQ multiplex PCR; the TCRdb copy retains only in-frame clones and omits some. V and J calls and clone size follow that table, whereas D and trimming were derived from the DNA. The table includes about 210,000 clones, roughly nine tenths detected once. Specimen: peripheral blood. This receptor was taken from a man aged 35 to 55 with acute or convalescent COVID-19.

Here the CDR3 reads CASSLTENTEAFF. The CDR3 coding sequence is TGTGCCAGCAGCTTGACAGAGAACACTGAAGCTTTCTTT. The chain has TRBV7-9 and TRBJ1-1, with D possibly being TRBD1 (5 bases). This CDR3 is built from 13 residues. Germline lookup yields CDR1 SEHNR and CDR2 FQNEAQ (reference sequence). V dropped 3 bases and J dropped 1 base, with 6 bases sitting between them.